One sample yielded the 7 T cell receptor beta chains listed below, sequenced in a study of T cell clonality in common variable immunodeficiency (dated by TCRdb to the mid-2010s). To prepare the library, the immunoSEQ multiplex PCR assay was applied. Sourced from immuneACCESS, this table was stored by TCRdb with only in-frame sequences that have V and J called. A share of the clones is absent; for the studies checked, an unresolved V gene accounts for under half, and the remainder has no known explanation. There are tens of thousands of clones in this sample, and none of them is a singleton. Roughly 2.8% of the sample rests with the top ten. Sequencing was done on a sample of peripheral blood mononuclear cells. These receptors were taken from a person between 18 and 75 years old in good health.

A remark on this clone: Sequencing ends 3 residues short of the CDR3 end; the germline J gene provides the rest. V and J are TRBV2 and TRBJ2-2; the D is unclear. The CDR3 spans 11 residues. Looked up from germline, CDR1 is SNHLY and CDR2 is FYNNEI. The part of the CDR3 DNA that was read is TGTGCCAGCACCCACAGTGAAAAG. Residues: CASTHSEK. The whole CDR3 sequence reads CASTHSEKLFF.

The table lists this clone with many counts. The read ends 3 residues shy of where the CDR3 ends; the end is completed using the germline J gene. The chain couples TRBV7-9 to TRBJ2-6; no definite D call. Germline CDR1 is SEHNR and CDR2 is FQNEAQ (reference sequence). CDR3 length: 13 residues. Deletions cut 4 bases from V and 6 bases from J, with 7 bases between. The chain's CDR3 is CASSSDTANVLTF. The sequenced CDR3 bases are TGTGCCAGCAGCTCCGACACGGCCAACGTC.

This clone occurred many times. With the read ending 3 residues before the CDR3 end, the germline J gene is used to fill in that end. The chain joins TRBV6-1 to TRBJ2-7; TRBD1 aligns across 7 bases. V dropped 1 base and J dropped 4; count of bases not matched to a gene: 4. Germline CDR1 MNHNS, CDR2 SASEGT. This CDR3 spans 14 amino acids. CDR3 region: CASSEGPTGYEQYF. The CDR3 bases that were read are TGTGCCAGCAGTGAAGGGCCGACAGGGTACGAG.

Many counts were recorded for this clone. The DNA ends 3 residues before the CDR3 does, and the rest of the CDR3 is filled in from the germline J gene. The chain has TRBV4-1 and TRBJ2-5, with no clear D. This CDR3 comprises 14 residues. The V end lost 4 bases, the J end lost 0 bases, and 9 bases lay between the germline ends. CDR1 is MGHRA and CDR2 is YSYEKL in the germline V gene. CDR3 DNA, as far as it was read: TGCGCCAGCAGCCGGAGCGTAGACCAAGAGACC. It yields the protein CASSRSVDQET. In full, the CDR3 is CASSRSVDQETQYF.

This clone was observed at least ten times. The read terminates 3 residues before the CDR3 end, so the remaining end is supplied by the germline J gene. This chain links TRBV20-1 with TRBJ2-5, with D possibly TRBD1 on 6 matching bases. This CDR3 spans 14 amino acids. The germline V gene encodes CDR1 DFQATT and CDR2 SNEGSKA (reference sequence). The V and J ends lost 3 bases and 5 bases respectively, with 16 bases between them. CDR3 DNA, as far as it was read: TGCAGTGCTAGCGATGACAGTAGGGGGGAGACC. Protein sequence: CSASDDSRGET. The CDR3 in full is CSASDDSRGETQYF.

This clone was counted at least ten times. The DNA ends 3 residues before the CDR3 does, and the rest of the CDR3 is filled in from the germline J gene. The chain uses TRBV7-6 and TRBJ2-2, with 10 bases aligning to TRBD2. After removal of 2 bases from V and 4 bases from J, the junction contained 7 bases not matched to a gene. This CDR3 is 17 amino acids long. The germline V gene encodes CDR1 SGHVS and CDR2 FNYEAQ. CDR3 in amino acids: CASSLHLAGDLTGELFF. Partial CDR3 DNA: TGTGCCAGCAGCTTACACCTAGCGGGGGACCTCACCGGGGAG.

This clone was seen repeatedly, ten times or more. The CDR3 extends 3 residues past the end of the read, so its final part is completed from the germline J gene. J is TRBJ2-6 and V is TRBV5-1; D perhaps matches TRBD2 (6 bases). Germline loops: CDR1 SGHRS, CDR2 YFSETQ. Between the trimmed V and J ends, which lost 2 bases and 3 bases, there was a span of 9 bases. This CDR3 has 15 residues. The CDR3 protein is CASSFGGVGANVLTF. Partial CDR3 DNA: TGCGCCAGCAGCTTTGGAGGGGTTGGGGCCAACGTC. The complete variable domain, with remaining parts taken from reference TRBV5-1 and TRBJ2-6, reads KAGVTQTPRYLIKTRGQQVTLSCSPISGHRSVSWYQQTPGQGLQFLFEYFSETQRNKGNFPGRFSGRQFSNSRSEMNVSTLELGDSALYLCASSFGGVGANVLTFGAGSRLTVL.